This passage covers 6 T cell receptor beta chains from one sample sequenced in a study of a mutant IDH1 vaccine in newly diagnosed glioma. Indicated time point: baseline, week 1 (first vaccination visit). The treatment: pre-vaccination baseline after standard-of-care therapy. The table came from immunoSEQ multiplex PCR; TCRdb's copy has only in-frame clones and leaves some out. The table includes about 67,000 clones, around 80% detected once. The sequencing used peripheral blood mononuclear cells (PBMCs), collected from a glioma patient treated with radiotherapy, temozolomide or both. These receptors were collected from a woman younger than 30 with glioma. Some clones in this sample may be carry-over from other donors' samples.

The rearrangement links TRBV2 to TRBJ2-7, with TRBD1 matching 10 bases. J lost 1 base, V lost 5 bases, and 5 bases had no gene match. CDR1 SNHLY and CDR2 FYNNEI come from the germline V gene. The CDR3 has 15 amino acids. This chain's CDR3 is CASSRTGGVSYEQYF. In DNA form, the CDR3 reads TGTGCCAGCAGTAGGACAGGGGGTGTATCCTACGAGCAGTACTTC.

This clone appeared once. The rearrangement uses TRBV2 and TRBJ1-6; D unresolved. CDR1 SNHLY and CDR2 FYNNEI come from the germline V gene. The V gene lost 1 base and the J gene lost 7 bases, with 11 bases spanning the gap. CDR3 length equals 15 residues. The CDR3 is CASSEGGFPNSPLHF. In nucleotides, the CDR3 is TGTGCCAGCAGTGAAGGGGGTTTCCCCAATTCACCCCTCCACTTT.

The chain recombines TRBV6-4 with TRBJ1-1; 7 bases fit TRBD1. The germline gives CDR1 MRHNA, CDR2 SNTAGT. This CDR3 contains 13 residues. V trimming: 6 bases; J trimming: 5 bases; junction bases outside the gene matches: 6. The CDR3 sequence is CASSTQGGTEAFF. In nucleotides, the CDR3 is TGTGCCAGCAGCACCCAGGGGGGAACTGAAGCTTTCTTT.

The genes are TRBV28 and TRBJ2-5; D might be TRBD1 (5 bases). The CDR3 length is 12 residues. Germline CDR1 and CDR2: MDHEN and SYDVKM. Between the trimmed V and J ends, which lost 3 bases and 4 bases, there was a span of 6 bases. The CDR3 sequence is CASSFQGETQYF. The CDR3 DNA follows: TGTGCCAGCAGTTTCCAGGGAGAGACCCAGTACTTC.

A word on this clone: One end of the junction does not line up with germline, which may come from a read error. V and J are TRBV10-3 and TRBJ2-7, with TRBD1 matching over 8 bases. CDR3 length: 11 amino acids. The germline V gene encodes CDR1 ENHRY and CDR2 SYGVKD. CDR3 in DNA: TGTGCCTTGGGACAGGAGGGCGAGCAGCACTTC. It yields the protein CALGQEGEQHF.

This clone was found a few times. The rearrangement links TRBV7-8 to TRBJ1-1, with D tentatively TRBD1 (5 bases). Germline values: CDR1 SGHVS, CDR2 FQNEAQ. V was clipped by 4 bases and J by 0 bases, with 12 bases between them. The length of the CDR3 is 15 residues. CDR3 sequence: CASSSQGVLNTEAFF. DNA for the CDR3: TGTGCCAGCAGCTCCCAGGGTGTATTGAACACTGAAGCTTTCTTT.